This T cell receptor (beta chain) was found in a study of shared clonotypes between healthy human individuals. Study information: Three plates each covered CD4 naive and memory; CD8 naive two, CD8 memory one. Study-wide points: An expected dependence of interdonor clonotype sharing on sequencing depth was noted.

The repertoire was sequenced with immunoSEQ multiplex PCR; TCRdb's copy has only in-frame clones and lacks some. The repertoire holds roughly 500,000 clones, with around 96% as singletons. A word on this clone: The antigen is unknown.

The sequence came from a woman in her twenties or thirties in good health. Sequenced material: naive CD4+ T cells sorted from blood. Described subset: CD45RA+ positively selected.

Here the CDR3 reads CASSMSAASGFPYEQYF. CDR3 nucleotide sequence: TGTGCCAGTAGTATGAGCGCGGCTAGCGGGTTCCCATACGAGCAGTACTTC. The genes are TRBV19 and TRBJ2-7, with 8 bases matching TRBD2. The length of the CDR3 is 17 residues. The germline V gene encodes CDR1 LNHDA and CDR2 SQIVND (reference sequence). Losses at the gene ends were 3 bases for V and 4 bases for J; bases not matched to a gene: 14. The variable domain in full, completed from reference TRBV19 and TRBJ2-7, reads DGGITQSPKYLFRKEGQNVTLSCEQNLNHDAMYWYRQDPGQGLRLIYYSQIVNDFQKGDIAEGYSVSREKKESFPLTVTSAQKNPTAFYLCASSMSAASGFPYEQYFGPGTRLTVT.